This T cell receptor beta chain was profiled in a study of shared clonotypes between healthy human individuals. This clone was counted many times. Genomic DNA from unsorted samples was obtained from around 88 million PBMCs (per sample). With ten immunoSEQ deep assay plates, unsorted PBMC DNA underwent sequencing. Original processing methods: There were no quality scores in the junction-only immunoSEQ sequences, so filtering differed. Measured with immunoSEQ multiplex PCR; TCRdb has only the in-frame clones, and not every one. The D gene and trimming were derived from the DNA, and the V and J assignments and clone size from that table. In the table there are about 500,000 clones, approximately 71% of which are singletons. The sequencing input was PBMCs. The TCR originated in a woman between 35 and 50 years old in good health. Some clones in this sample may be carry-over from other donors' samples.

Here the CDR3 DNA reads TGTGCCAGCAGCGTAAGGCCCGATACGGCAACCTACGAGCAGTACTTC. It encodes CASSVRPDTATYEQYF. The chain combines TRBV9 with TRBJ2-7; D ambiguous. Trimming removed 1 base from V and 2 bases from J, with 16 bases in between. CDR1 is SGDLS and CDR2 is YYNGEE in the germline V gene. The CDR3 is 16 amino acids. The full variable domain, rest sourced from reference TRBV9 and TRBJ2-7, is DSGVTQTPKHLITATGQRVTLRCSPRSGDLSVYWYQQSLDQGLQFLIQYYNGEERAKGNILERFSAQQFPDLHSELNLSSLELGDSALYFCASSVRPDTATYEQYFGPGTRLTVT.